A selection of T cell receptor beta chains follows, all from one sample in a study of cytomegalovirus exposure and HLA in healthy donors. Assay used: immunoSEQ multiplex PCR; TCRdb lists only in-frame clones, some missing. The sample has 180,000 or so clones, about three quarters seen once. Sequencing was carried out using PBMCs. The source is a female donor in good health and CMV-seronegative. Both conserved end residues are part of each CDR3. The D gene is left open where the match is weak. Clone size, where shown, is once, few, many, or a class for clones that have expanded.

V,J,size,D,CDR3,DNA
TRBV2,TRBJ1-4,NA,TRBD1,CASRANRGEEKLFF,TGTGCCAGCAGGGCCAACAGGGGAGAAGAAAAACTGTTTTTT
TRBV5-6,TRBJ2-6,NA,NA,CASSLAGYSGANVLTF,TGTGCCAGCAGCTTGGCAGGTTACTCTGGGGCCAACGTCCTGACTTTC
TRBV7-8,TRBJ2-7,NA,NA,CASSSLTALALEQYF,TGTGCCAGCAGCTCTCTCACGGCCTTAGCGCTCGAGCAGTACTTC
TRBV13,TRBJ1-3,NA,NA,CASSLDPGVQPDTIYF,TGTGCCAGCAGCTTAGATCCAGGGGTGCAGCCGGACACCATATATTTT
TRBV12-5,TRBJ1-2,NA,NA,CASGLVPSYGYTF,TGTGCTAGTGGTTTGGTACCGAGCTATGGCTACACCTTC
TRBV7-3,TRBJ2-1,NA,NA,CASSLKAASVHSYNEQFF,TGTGCCAGCAGCTTAAAAGCTGCTAGCGTTCACTCCTACAATGAGCAGTTCTTC
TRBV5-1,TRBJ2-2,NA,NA,CASSSTGNTGELFF,TGCGCCAGCAGCTCGACAGGAAACACCGGGGAGCTGTTTTTT
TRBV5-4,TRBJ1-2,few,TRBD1,CASTRDRSYGYTF,TGTGCCAGCACCCGGGACAGGTCCTATGGCTACACCTTC
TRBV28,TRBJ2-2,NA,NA,CASSLGARELFF,TGTGCCAGCAGTTTAGGGGCCCGGGAGCTGTTTTTT
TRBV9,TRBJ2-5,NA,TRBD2,CASSVGATSGGEQETQYF,TGTGCCAGCAGCGTCGGGGCGACTAGCGGGGGGGAACAAGAGACCCAGTACTTC
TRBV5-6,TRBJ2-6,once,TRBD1,CASSLGTGASGANVLTF,TGTGCCAGCAGCTTAGGGACAGGGGCCTCTGGGGCCAACGTCCTGACTTTC
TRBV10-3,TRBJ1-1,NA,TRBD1,CAISVGTAIMNTEAFF,TGTGCCATCAGTGTAGGGACAGCTATTATGAACACTGAAGCTTTCTTT
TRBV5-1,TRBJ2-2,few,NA,CASSLAGQNTGELFF,TGCGCCAGCAGCTTGGCCGGACAGAACACCGGGGAGCTGTTTTTT
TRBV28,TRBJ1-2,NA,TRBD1,CASSKIGTAFYGYTF,TGTGCCAGCAGTAAAATCGGGACAGCCTTCTATGGCTACACCTTC
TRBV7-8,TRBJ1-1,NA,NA,CASSLVSRVGSTEAFF,TGTGCCAGCAGCTTAGTTTCACGGGTTGGGAGCACTGAAGCTTTCTTT
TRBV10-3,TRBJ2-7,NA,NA,CAISTSGALAYEQYF,TGTGCCATCAGTACCTCAGGGGCCCTAGCCTACGAGCAGTACTTC
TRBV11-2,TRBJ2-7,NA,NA,CASSLRGSTYEQYF,TGTGCCAGCAGCTTAAGGGGGTCCACTTACGAGCAGTACTTC
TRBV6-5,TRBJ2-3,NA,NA,CASGSTDTQYF,TGTGCCAGCGGTTCAACAGATACGCAGTATTTT
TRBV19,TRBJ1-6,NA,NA,CASNQAYNSPLHF,TGTGCCAGTAATCAGGCCTATAATTCACCCCTCCACTTT
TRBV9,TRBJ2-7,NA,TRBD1,CASSVAGTGSYEQYF,TGTGCCAGCAGCGTAGCAGGGACAGGATCCTACGAGCAGTACTTC
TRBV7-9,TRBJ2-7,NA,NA,CASSSGEQYF,TGTGCCAGCAGCTCGGGGGAGCAGTACTTC
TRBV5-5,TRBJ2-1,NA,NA,CASSLSGGSSSYNEQFF,TGTGCCAGCAGCTTGTCGGGCGGGTCCAGCTCCTACAATGAGCAGTTCTTC
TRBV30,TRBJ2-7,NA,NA,CACLGDKATYEQYF,TGTGCCTGCTTAGGGGACAAGGCTACCTACGAGCAGTACTTC
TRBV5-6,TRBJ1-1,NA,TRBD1,CASSRLDRGLTEAFF,TGTGCCAGCAGCCGACTGGACAGGGGGCTTACTGAAGCTTTCTTT
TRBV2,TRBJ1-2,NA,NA,CASSAEYGYTF,TGTGCCAGCAGTGCTGAGTATGGCTACACCTTC
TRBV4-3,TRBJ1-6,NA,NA,CASSQRRTANPNSPLHF,TGCGCCAGCAGCCAGAGACGGACAGCAAACCCCAATTCACCCCTCCACTTT
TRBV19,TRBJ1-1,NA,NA,CASSIDQRAGVGTEAFF,TGTGCCAGTAGTATAGATCAACGAGCGGGAGTGGGAACTGAAGCTTTCTTT
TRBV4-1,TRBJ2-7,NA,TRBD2,CASSPPLGGVEQYF,TGCGCCAGCAGCCCCCCCCTTGGGGGGGTCGAGCAGTACTTC
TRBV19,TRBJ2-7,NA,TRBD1,CASSIGGGQTLYEQYF,TGTGCCAGTAGTATAGGAGGGGGACAGACCTTGTACGAGCAGTACTTC
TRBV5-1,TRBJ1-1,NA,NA,CASSGQGSEAFF,TGCGCCAGCAGCGGCCAGGGTTCCGAAGCTTTCTTT
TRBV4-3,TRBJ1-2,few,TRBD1,CASSHRQGSYGYTF,TGCGCCAGCAGCCACAGACAGGGAAGCTATGGCTACACCTTC
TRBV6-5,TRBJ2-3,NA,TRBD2,CATTSSDTQYF,TGTGCCACGACTAGCTCCGATACGCAGTATTTT
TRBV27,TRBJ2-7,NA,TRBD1,CAIGTGEDEQYF,TGTGCCATCGGGACAGGTGAGGACGAGCAGTACTTC
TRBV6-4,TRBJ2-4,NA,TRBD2,CASTPSGKNIQYF,TGTGCCAGTACCCCTAGCGGCAAAAACATTCAGTACTTC
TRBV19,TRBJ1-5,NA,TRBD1,CALGGQGDYQPQHF,TGTGCCCTTGGAGGACAGGGTGATTATCAGCCCCAGCATTTT
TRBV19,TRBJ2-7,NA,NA,CASSPQGQVYEQYF,TGTGCCAGTAGTCCACAGGGCCAGGTCTACGAGCAGTACTTC
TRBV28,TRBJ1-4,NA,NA,CASSDTRSEKLFF,TGTGCCAGCTCGGACACCAGGAGTGAAAAACTGTTTTTT
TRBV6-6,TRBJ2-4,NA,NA,CASSYKGSYEYF,TGTGCCAGCAGTTACAAGGGGTCTTACGAGTACTTC
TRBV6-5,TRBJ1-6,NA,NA,CASSLSRTVNSPLHF,TGTGCCAGCAGCCTTTCCCGGACAGTTAATTCACCCCTCCACTTT
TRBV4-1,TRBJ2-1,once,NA,CASSQEGGNTYNEQFF,TGCGCCAGCAGCCAAGAGGGCGGGAACACCTACAATGAGCAGTTCTTC
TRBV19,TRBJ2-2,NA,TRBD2,CASSVGLAGGPDTGELFF,TGTGCCAGTAGTGTGGGACTAGCGGGAGGGCCAGACACCGGGGAGCTGTTTTTT
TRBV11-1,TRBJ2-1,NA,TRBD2,CASSSSGTSGYNEQFF,TGTGCCAGCAGCTCGTCCGGGACTAGCGGATACAATGAGCAGTTCTTC
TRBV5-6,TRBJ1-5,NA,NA,CASSLGRQNQPQHF,TGTGCCAGCAGCTTGGGAAGACAGAATCAGCCCCAGCATTTT
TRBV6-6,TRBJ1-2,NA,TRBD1,CASGPGTGDGYTF,TGTGCCAGCGGTCCCGGGACAGGGGATGGCTACACCTTC
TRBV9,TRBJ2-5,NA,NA,CASSVAFQETQYF,TGTGCCAGCAGCGTAGCTTTTCAAGAGACCCAGTACTTC
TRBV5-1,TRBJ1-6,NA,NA,CASSLGQIDNSPLHF,TGCGCCAGCAGCTTAGGACAGATCGATAATTCACCCCTCCACTTT
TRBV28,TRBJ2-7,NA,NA,CASSSRRSEQYF,TGTGCCAGCAGTTCTAGGAGGAGCGAGCAGTACTTC
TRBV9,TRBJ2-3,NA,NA,CASSADGRVSTDTQYF,TGTGCCAGCAGCGCAGACGGGAGAGTGAGCACAGATACGCAGTATTTT
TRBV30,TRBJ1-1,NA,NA,CAWSSGANTEAFF,TGTGCCTGGAGTTCCGGTGCGAACACTGAAGCTTTCTTT
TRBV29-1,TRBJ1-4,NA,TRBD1,CSVESGQSGEKLFF,TGCAGCGTTGAATCGGGACAGAGTGGAGAAAAACTGTTTTTT
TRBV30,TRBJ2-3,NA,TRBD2,CAWSVYGGGTDTQYF,TGTGCCTGGAGTGTATACGGGGGGGGCACAGATACGCAGTATTTT
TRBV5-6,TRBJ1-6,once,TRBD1,CASSLGQGAGNSPLHF,TGTGCCAGCAGCTTGGGACAGGGGGCAGGTAATTCACCCCTCCACTTT
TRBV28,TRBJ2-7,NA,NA,CASSSTGTYYEQYF,TGTGCCAGCAGTTCCACAGGGACCTACTACGAGCAGTACTTC
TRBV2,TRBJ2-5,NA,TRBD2,CASMRRLAGETQYF,TGTGCCAGCATGAGAAGACTAGCGGGTGAGACCCAGTACTTC